This record covers a single T cell receptor (beta chain). The sample originates from a study of patients and donors after allogeneic stem cell transplantation. TCRdb analysed the RT-PCR reads with MiXCR anew, one entry per CDR3 protein. The sample lists more than 850,000 distinct CDR3 sequences; roughly 17% were seen once. V dropped 4 bases and J dropped 3 bases, with 13 bases sitting between them. The CDR3 consists of 14 residues. Source material: blood, either unsorted or a sorted T cell fraction (not recorded which). The receptor's source is a human donor who was either an allogeneic HSCT recipient or a stem cell or donor lymphocyte infusion donor (not recorded which). It is not recorded whose cells these are; they may come from a transplant donor. The gene calls are TRBV12-3 or TRBV12-4 and TRBJ2-7, with D perhaps TRBD1 (6 bases). The CDR3 coding sequence is TGTGCCAGCAGTTCCTGGGGGCTGGGCTACGAGCAGTACTTC. It yields the protein CASSSWGLGYEQYF.